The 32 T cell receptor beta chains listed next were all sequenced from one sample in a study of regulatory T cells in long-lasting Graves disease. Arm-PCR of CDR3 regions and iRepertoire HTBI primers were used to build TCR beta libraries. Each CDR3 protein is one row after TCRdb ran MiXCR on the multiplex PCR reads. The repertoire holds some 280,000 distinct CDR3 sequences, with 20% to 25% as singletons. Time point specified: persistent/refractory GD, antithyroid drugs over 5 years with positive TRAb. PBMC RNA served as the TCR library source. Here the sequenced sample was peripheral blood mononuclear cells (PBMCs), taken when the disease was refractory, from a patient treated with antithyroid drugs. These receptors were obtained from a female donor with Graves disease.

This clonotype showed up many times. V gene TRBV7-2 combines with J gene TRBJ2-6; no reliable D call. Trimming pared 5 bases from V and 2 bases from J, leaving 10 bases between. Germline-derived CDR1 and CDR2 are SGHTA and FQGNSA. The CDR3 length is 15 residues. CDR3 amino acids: CASSPSLAGANVLTF. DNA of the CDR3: TGTGCCAGCAGCCCGAGTTTAGCTGGGGCCAACGTCCTGACTTTC.

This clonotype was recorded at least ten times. The CDR3 is CASSRLAGGWEQYF. In nucleotides, the CDR3 is TGTGCCAGCAGTCGACTAGCGGGAGGGTGGGAGCAGTACTTC. The genes are TRBV2 and TRBJ2-7, with 14 bases matching TRBD2. CDR1 and CDR2 (germline): SNHLY, FYNNEI. The CDR3 is 14 amino acids. With 5 bases clipped from V and 7 bases from J, the junction kept 4 bases outside the gene matches.

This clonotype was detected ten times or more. The DNA of the CDR3 is TGTGCCAGCAACGGGGGTGAAGCTTTCTTT. Translated, it gives CASNGGEAFF. This chain links TRBV2 with TRBJ1-1; TRBD1 is a possible D gene (5 bases). Germline CDR1 reads SNHLY; CDR2 reads FYNNEI. The CDR3 is 10 amino acids. Trimming cost V 7 bases and J 7 bases, with 7 bases left between them.

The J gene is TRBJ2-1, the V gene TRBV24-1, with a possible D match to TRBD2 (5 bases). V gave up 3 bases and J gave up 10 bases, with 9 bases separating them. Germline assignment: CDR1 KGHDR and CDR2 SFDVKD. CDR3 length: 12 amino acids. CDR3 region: CATSDKEAEQFF. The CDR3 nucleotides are TGTGCCACCAGTGATAAGGAGGCAGAGCAGTTCTTC.

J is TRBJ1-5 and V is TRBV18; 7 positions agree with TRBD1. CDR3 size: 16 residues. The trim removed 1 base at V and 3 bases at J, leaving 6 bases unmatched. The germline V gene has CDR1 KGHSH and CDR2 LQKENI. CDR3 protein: CASSPLNRGDNQPQHF. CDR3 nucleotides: TGTGCCAGCTCACCACTAAACAGGGGTGACAATCAGCCCCAGCATTTT.

CDR3 protein: CASSQEDGTEAFF. In DNA form, the CDR3 reads TGTGCCAGCAGCCAAGAGGATGGAACTGAAGCTTTCTTT. The V gene is TRBV4-2, the J gene TRBJ1-1; unclear D gene. The CDR3 consists of 13 residues. Trimming took off 0 bases at V and 5 bases at J, with 7 bases between the two ends. Germline V CDR1 and CDR2: LGHNA, YNFKEQ.

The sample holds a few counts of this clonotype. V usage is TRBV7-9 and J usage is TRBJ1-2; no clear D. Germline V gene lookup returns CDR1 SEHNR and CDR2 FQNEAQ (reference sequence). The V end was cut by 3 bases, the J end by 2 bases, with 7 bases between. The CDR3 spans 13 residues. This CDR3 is CASSFPVNYGYTF. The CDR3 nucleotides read TGTGCCAGCAGCTTCCCAGTAAACTATGGCTACACCTTC.

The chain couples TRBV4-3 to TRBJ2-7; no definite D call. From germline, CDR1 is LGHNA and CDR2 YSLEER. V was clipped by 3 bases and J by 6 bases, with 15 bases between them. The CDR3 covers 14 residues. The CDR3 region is CASSQGLLSGEQYF. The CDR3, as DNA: TGCGCCAGCAGCCAGGGCCTCCTGAGTGGCGAGCAGTACTTC.

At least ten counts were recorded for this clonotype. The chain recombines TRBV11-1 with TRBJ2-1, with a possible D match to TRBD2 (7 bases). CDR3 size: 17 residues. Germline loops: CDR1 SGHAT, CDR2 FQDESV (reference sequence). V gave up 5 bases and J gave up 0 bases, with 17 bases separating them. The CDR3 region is CASSLGRGGSSYNEQFF. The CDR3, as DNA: TGTGCCAGCAGCCTAGGGAGGGGGGGGAGCTCCTACAATGAGCAGTTCTTC.

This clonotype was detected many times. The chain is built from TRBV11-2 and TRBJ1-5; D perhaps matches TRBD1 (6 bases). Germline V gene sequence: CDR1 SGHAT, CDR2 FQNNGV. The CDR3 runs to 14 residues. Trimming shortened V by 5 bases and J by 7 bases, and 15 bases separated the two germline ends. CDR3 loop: CASSPEGVSQPQHF. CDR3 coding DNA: TGTGCCAGCAGCCCCGAGGGGGTGAGCCAGCCCCAGCATTTT.

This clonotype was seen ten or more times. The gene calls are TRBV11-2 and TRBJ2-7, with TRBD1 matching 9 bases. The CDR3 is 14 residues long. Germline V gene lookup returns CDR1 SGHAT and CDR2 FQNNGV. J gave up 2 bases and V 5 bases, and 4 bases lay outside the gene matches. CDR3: CASSTGQGTYEQYF. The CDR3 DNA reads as TGTGCCAGCAGCACGGGACAGGGTACCTACGAGCAGTACTTC.

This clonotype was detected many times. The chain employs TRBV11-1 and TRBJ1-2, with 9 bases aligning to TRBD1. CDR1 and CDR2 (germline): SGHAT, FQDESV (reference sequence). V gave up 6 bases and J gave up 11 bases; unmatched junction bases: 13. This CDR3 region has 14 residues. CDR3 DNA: TGTGCCAGCAGTCAATCCGGGACAGGGAGTTCGTACACCTTC. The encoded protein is CASSQSGTGSSYTF.

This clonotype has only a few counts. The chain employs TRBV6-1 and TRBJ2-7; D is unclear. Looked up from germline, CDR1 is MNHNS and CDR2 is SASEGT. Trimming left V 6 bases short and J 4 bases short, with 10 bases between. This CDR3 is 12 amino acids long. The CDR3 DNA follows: TGTGCCAGCAGCGTAACTCCTTACGAGCAGTACTTC. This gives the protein CASSVTPYEQYF.

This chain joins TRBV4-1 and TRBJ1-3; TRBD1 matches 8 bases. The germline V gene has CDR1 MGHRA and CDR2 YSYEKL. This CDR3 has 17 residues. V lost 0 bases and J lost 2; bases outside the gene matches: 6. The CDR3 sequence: CASSQDKTGAPGNTIYF. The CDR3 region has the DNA TGCGCCAGCAGCCAAGATAAGACAGGGGCGCCTGGAAACACCATATATTTT.

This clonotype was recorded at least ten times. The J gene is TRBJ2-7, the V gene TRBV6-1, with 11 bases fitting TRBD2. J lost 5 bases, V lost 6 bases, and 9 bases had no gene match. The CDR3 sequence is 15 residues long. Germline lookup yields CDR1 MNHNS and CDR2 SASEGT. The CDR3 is CASSLGLAGGHEQYF. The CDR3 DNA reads TGTGCCAGCAGCCTCGGTCTAGCGGGAGGACACGAGCAGTACTTC.

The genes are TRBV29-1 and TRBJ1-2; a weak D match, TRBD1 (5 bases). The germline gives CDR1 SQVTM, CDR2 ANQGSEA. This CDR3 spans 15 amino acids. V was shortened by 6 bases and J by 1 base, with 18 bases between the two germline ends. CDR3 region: CSVERCTGLNYGYTF. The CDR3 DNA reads TGCAGCGTCGAACGCTGTACGGGGCTTAACTATGGCTACACCTTC.

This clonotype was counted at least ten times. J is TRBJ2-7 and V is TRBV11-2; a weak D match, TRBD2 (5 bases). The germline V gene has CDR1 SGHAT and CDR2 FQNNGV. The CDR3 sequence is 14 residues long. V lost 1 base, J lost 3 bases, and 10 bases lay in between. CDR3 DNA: TGTGCCAGCAGCTTAGTCGGGAACGGCTACGAGCAGTACTTC. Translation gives CASSLVGNGYEQYF.

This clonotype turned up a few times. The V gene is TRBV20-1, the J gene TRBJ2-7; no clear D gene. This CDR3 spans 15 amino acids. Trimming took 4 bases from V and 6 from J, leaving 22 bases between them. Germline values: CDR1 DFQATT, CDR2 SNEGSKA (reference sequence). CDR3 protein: CSAKEWGGVSGEQYF. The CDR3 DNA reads TGCAGTGCTAAAGAGTGGGGTGGAGTATCGGGCGAGCAGTACTTC.

The CDR3: CASSQETRVGETQYF. CDR3 DNA: TGCGCCAGCAGCCAAGAGACGCGGGTGGGAGAGACCCAGTACTTC. This chain uses TRBV4-1 with TRBJ2-5, with a weak D call TRBD2 (5 bases). Germline V gives CDR1 MGHRA, CDR2 YSYEKL. This CDR3 contains 15 residues. Trimming removed 0 bases from V and 4 bases from J, with 12 bases in between.

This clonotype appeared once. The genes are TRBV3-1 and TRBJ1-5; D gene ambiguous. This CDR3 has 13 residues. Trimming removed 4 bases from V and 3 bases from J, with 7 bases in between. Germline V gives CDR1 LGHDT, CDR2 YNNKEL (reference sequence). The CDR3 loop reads CASSRSNNQPQHF. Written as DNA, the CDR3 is TGTGCCAGCAGCCGGTCAAACAATCAGCCCCAGCATTTT.

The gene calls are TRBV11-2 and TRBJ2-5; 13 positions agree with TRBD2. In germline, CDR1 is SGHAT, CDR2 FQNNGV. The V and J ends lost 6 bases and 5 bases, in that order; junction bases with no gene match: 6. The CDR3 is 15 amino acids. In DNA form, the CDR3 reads TGTGCCAGCAGTCGGACTAGCGGGAGTTGGGAGACCCAGTACTTC. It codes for CASSRTSGSWETQYF.

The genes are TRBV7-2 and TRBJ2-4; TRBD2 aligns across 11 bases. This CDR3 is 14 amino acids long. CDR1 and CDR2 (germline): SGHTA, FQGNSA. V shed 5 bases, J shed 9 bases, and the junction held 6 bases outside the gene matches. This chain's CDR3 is CASSGLAGSGIQYF. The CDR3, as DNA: TGTGCCAGCAGCGGACTAGCGGGCTCGGGCATTCAGTACTTC.

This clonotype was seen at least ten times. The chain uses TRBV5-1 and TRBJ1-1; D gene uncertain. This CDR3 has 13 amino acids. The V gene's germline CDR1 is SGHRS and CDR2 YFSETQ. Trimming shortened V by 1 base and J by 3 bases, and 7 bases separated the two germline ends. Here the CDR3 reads CASSLSGDTEAFF. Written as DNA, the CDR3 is TGCGCCAGCAGCTTGAGTGGGGACACTGAAGCTTTCTTT.

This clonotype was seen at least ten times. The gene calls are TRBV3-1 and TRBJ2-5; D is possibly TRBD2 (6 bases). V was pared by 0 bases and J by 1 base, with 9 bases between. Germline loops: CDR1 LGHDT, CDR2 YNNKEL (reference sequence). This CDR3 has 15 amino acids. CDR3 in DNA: TGTGCCAGCAGCCAAGACTTAGCGGCCCAAGAGACCCAGTACTTC. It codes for CASSQDLAAQETQYF.

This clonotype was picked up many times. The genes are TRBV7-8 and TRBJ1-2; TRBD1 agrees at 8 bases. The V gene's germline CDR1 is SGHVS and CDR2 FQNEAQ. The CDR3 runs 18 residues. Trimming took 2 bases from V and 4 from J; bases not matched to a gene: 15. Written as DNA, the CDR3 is TGTGCCAGCAGCTTAACACGAGCCCGACAGGGGAAAGGCTATGGCTACACCTTC. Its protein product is CASSLTRARQGKGYGYTF.

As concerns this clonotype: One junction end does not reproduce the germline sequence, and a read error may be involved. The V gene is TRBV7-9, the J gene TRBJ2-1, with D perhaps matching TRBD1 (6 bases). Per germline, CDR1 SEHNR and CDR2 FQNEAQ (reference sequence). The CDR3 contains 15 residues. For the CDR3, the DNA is TGCGCCAGCAGCTTGGCCTTAGGGGGCTACAATGAGCAGTTCTTC. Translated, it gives CASSLALGGYNEQFF.

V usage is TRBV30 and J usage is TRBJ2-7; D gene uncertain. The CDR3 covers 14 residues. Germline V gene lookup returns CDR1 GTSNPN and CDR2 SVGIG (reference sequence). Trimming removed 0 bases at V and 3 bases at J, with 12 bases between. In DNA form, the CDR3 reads TGTGCCTGGAGTGTACACGGTCCGCTCTACGAGCAGTACTTC. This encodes CAWSVHGPLYEQYF.

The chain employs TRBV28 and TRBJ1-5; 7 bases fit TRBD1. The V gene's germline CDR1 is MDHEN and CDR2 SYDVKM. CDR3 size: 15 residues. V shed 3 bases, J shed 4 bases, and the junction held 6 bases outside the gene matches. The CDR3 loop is CASSFLRGRNQPQHF. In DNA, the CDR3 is TGTGCCAGCAGTTTTCTTAGGGGGCGAAATCAGCCCCAGCATTTT.

The CDR3 DNA reads TGTGCCAGCAGTGTGTCTCCGTTGAACGAGCAGTACTTC. Translation: CASSVSPLNEQYF. J is TRBJ2-7 and V is TRBV2; D ambiguous. This CDR3 is built from 13 residues. V dropped 4 bases and J dropped 5 bases, with 12 bases sitting between them. Germline lookup yields CDR1 SNHLY and CDR2 FYNNEI.

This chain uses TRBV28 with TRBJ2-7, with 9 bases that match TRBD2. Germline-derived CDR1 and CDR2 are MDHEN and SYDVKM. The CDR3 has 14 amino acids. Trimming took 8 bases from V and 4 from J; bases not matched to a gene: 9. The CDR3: CASSGASGTYEQYF. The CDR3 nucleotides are TGTGCCAGCTCTGGGGCTAGCGGGACTTACGAGCAGTACTTC.

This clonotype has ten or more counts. CDR3 loop: CAAYVEGFLTEAFF. The CDR3 DNA reads as TGTGCCGCCTACGTGGAGGGCTTTCTCACTGAAGCTTTCTTT. The rearrangement links TRBV6-1 to TRBJ1-1; no reliable D call. The CDR3 has 14 amino acids. Germline V gene lookup returns CDR1 MNHNS and CDR2 SASEGT. V lost 11 bases and J 4 bases, leaving 20 bases between the germline ends.

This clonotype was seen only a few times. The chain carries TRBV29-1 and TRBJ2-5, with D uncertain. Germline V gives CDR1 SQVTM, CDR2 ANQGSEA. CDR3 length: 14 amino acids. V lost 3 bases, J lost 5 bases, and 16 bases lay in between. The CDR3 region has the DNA TGCAGCGTTGAGCTGGCGGAGACCTGGGAGACCCAGTACTTC. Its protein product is CSVELAETWETQYF.